The entry that follows covers one T cell receptor beta chain sequence. The sample comes from a study of blood T cell repertoires in COVID-19. This CDR3 spans 14 amino acids. V dropped 1 base and J dropped 0 bases, with 7 bases sitting between them. The germline CDR1 and CDR2 sequences are SGHRS and YFSETQ. Only in-frame clones appear in the TCRdb table, and some are missing; sequencing was by immunoSEQ multiplex PCR. This table has over 100,000 clones, around four fifths appearing once. What was sequenced was peripheral blood. V and J are TRBV5-1 and TRBJ1-1; D is unclear. The clonotype was recovered from a man aged 35-49 years with active or convalescent COVID-19. CDR3 coding DNA: TGCGCCAGCAGCTTGATAGCAATGAACACTGAAGCTTTCTTT. This translates into CASSLIAMNTEAFF. Based on the CDR3 plus reference TRBV5-1 and TRBJ1-1, the full variable domain is KAGVTQTPRYLIKTRGQQVTLSCSPISGHRSVSWYQQTPGQGLQFLFEYFSETQRNKGNFPGRFSGRQFSNSRSEMNVSTLELGDSALYLCASSLIAMNTEAFFGQGTRLTVV.